This section outlines one TCR beta chain sequence together with its context. This clone was recorded only once. The clone's antigen remains unknown. Base qualities are not recorded, but no much larger clone differs from it by a single base. TCRbeta CDR3 regions were amplified from genomic DNA using the immunoSEQ Assay, a bias-controlled multiplex PCR. The original pipeline was this. Nucleated cell counts per sample were estimated from amplification of reference gene primers within the assay. To quantify the absolute abundance of each unique TCRbeta CDR3 rearrangement, sequence reads were collapsed and filtered. For each sample, productive Simpson clonality was calculated as the square root of Simpson's diversity index over productive rearrangements. TCRdb obtained this table from immuneACCESS and retained in-frame rearrangements with V and J assigned. These tables miss some clones; where compared with another copy, unresolved V genes account for less than half of the shortfall, and the remainder is unexplained. For V, J and clone size, that table is used; D and trimming come from the DNA. The sample has around 160,000 clones on record, 85% to 90% of them singletons. The ten largest clones add up to under 15% of the sample.

The data derive from a study of blood T cell repertoires in COVID-19 (dated by TCRdb to the early 2020s). In the study overall: The collaborator samples originated in the United States, Italy and Spain and spanned the acute and convalescent phases of COVID-19. Deeply sampled blood TCRbeta repertoires from subjects exposed to, actively infected with, or recovered from COVID-19 were included in the dataset. Where available, HLA class I and class II types were obtained from metadata supplied by the sample provider rather than from assay-based typing. A de-identified subject ID, COVID-19 status, age in years and sex were almost always included in the sample metadata. A freely available public database, intended as a resource for researchers studying the immune response to SARS-CoV-2, is where the repertoires were released. The material from the prospective study consisted of cDNA or gDNA derived from T cells, B-cell-depleted T cells, or PBMCs. The samples were drawn from two sources: the first 160 participants of the ongoing ImmuneRACE study, and 950 to 1,500 subjects contributed by 6 global collaborators.

Via the germline V gene, CDR1 is KGHDR and CDR2 SFDVKD. The CDR3 goes from the cysteine to the phenylalanine over 13 residues. This entry keeps only the CDR3 DNA: 39 bases, framed from base 1. V lost 3 bases and J lost 5 bases; the stretch between them is 6 bases long. One collaborating source in Seattle enrolled patients while the patients were actively infected and followed the patients over time throughout the course of disease. The collaborating institutions used their own protocols to collect whole blood in K2EDTA tubes. Collaborator samples were shipped for TCRbeta analysis as frozen whole blood, isolated PBMCs, or DNA extracted from either sample type. General conclusions and limits of the study: The amount of clinical and demographic metadata varied by source and participant and was provided uncurated.

This TCR was recovered from a man younger than 30 with COVID-19, enrolled during active disease. The V and J genes are TRBV24-1 and TRBJ2-2, with TRBD2 as a weak D call on 5 bases. Input material: peripheral blood. The CDR3 has the sequence CATSDRGTGELFF. The DNA sequence is TGTGCCACCAGTGATCGGGGAACCGGGGAGCTGTTTTTT.